This is a list of T cell receptor beta chains from one sample in a study of shared clonotypes between healthy human individuals. This table comes from immunoSEQ multiplex PCR, and its TCRdb copy is limited to in-frame clones, with some not included. The table has 2 million to 2.5 million clones, roughly 95% seen once. Sequencing input: naive CD4+ T cells sorted from blood. Receptors were obtained from a man younger than 35 in good health. The CDR3 runs from the conserved cysteine through the conserved F or W. The D gene is left open where the match is weak. A row's size may be missing; if present it is once, few, many or a size class.

V	size	J	D	DNA	CDR3
TRBV7-9	-	TRBJ2-2	-	TGTGCCAGCAGCCGAAGGTCGAACACCGGGGAGCTGTTTTTT	CASSRRSNTGELFF
TRBV28	once	TRBJ1-6	-	TGTGCCAGCAGTTTAAAGGGGCTGGGTAATTCACCCCTCCACTTT	CASSLKGLGNSPLHF
TRBV25-1	-	TRBJ1-2	-	TGTGCCAGCAGTGAAAGGGTCGGGTATGGCTACACCTTC	CASSERVGYGYTF
TRBV11-1	-	TRBJ2-7	-	TGTGCCAGCAGCTCCATAAAAGGGGGCTCCTACGAGCAGTACTTC	CASSSIKGGSYEQYF
TRBV11-2	once	TRBJ2-7	TRBD2	TGTGCCAGCAGCAACGGACTAGCGGGAGTCTACGAGCAGTACTTC	CASSNGLAGVYEQYF
TRBV7-2	-	TRBJ2-2	TRBD1	TGTGCCAGCGGTGGGACAGTCAACACCGGGGAGCTGTTTTTT	CASGGTVNTGELFF
TRBV28	-	TRBJ2-7	TRBD2	TGTGCCAGCAGACTAGCGGGAGGGCCGCGGGAGCAGTACTTC	CASRLAGGPREQYF
TRBV28	-	TRBJ1-5	-	TGTGCCAGCAGCCTGGACCTTCCCAATCAGCCCCAGCATTTT	CASSLDLPNQPQHF
TRBV7-9	-	TRBJ1-6	TRBD1	TGTGCCAGCAGCTTTGGGGGGACAGGGTCTTCACCCCTCCACTTT	CASSFGGTGSSPLHF
TRBV5-4	-	TRBJ1-2	-	TGTGCCAGCAGTAGCGAGACAGCTTATGGCTACACCTTC	CASSSETAYGYTF
TRBV28	-	TRBJ1-2	TRBD1	TGTGCCAGCAGTAGGACAGGCCCGTATGGCTACACCTTC	CASSRTGPYGYTF
TRBV5-1	-	TRBJ1-2	-	TGCGCCAGCAGCTTGAACAGGGATAACTATGGCTACACCTTC	CASSLNRDNYGYTF
TRBV5-1	-	TRBJ1-1	TRBD1	TGCGCCAGCAGCCCGGGACAGGGCATGAACACTGAAGCTTTCTTT	CASSPGQGMNTEAFF
TRBV5-1	-	TRBJ1-2	-	TGCGCCAGTACGCCAGGGGTTGAGAACTATGGCTACACCTTC	CASTPGVENYGYTF
TRBV10-3	-	TRBJ2-5	TRBD2	TGTGCCATCGGGGGGACTAGCGGGAGGACGGACCAGTACTTC	CAIGGTSGRTDQYF
TRBV7-9	-	TRBJ1-5	-	TGTGCCAGCAGCTTAGCGACAGCGGGGCGCAATCAGCCCCAGCATTTT	CASSLATAGRNQPQHF
TRBV30	-	TRBJ1-5	-	TGTGCCTGGGGACAAGGACGAAATCAGCCCCAGCATTTT	CAWGQGRNQPQHF
TRBV10-3	-	TRBJ1-6	TRBD1	TGTGCCATCAGTGAGTTACCGGGACAGGATGCTTCACCCCTCCACTTT	CAISELPGQDASPLHF
TRBV5-6	-	TRBJ2-6	-	TGTGCCAGCAGCTATATCAGAGCGGCCAACGTCCTGACTTTC	CASSYIRAANVLTF
TRBV6-4	-	TRBJ1-6	-	TGTGCCAGCAGTCACGGTGGTTCACCCCTCCACTTT	CASSHGGSPLHF
TRBV5-1	-	TRBJ2-3	TRBD2	TGCGCCAGCAGCGCCCGACTGATAGCGGGGGGGACAGATACGCAGTATTTT	CASSARLIAGGTDTQYF
TRBV6-4	-	TRBJ1-1	-	TGTGCCAGCAGTTCCCAAGGGTTAGGGGGAGAGGAAGCTTTCTTT	CASSSQGLGGEEAFF
TRBV12-2	-	TRBJ2-7	-	TGTGCAAGTCGGATGAGGGAGGGTAGGCCAAGCTCCTACGAGCAGTACTTC	CASRMREGRPSSYEQYF
TRBV28	-	TRBJ2-5	TRBD1	TGTGCCAGCGCGGACAGGGAGACCCAGTACTTC	CASADRETQYF
TRBV7-9	-	TRBJ1-1	TRBD1	TGTGCCAGCAGCCCAGGGTCAGGGGGAAGGAACACTGAAGCTTTCTTT	CASSPGSGGRNTEAFF
TRBV5-1	-	TRBJ1-4	-	TGCGCCAGCAGCTGGGACGATTCAACTAATGAAAAACTGTTTTTT	CASSWDDSTNEKLFF
TRBV5-1	-	TRBJ2-5	TRBD1	TGCGCCAGCAGTCGGGACAGGGGCACCCAGTACTTC	CASSRDRGTQYF
TRBV6-5	-	TRBJ2-5	TRBD2	TGTGCCAGCAGTTACTCTTTGCTAGCGGGGGCAGAGACCCAGTACTTC	CASSYSLLAGAETQYF
TRBV5-1	-	TRBJ2-6	-	TGCGCCAGCAGCGAGGGGGGCAACTCTGGGGCCAACGTCCTGACTTTC	CASSEGGNSGANVLTF
TRBV28	-	TRBJ2-7	-	TGTGCCAGCAGTTTACTTCTAGACTACGAGCAGTACTTC	CASSLLLDYEQYF
TRBV5-1	-	TRBJ2-2	-	TGCGCCAGCAGCTTGGCCCCCCTGGGGGCGGGGGAAACCGGGGAGCTGTTTTTT	CASSLAPLGAGETGELFF
TRBV7-8	-	TRBJ2-1	-	TGTGCCAGCAGCTTAGTACCGGGGTCCTACAATGAGCAGTTCTTC	CASSLVPGSYNEQFF
TRBV18	-	TRBJ2-7	-	TGTGCCAGCTCACCTTTAGCGGAGGTCAAGGACGAGCAGTACTTC	CASSPLAEVKDEQYF
TRBV30	-	TRBJ1-4	-	TGTGCCTGGAACGGGGGCGCGGGTGAAAAACTGTTTTTT	CAWNGGAGEKLFF
TRBV7-9	-	TRBJ2-7	-	TGTGCCAGCAGCCCCCGCGCAGGCTACGAGCAGTACTTC	CASSPRAGYEQYF
TRBV2	-	TRBJ1-3	TRBD1	TGTGCCAGCACCCGGGACAGGGGGACTGGAAACACCATATATTTT	CASTRDRGTGNTIYF
TRBV30	-	TRBJ2-3	-	TGTGCCTGGAGTGTACCTGGGACAGATACGCAGTATTTT	CAWSVPGTDTQYF
TRBV12-5	-	TRBJ2-5	TRBD2	TGTGCTAGTGGTTTGGGTCTAGCGGGAGGGCGGGAGACCCAGTACTTC	CASGLGLAGGRETQYF
TRBV4-2	-	TRBJ2-5	-	TGTGCCAGCAGCCAAGACGGCGGCTTTGGGGAGACCCAGTACTTC	CASSQDGGFGETQYF
TRBV11-1	-	TRBJ2-7	-	TGTGCCAGCAGCCCAGGTTACAGGGATGGCGAGCAGTACTTC	CASSPGYRDGEQYF
TRBV18	once	TRBJ2-3	-	TGTGCCAGCTCACCAGATGTTTTACCCGGTACGCAGTATTTT	CASSPDVLPGTQYF
TRBV4-3	-	TRBJ1-2	-	TGCGCCAGCAGCCAAGAGGGACTCTATGGCTACACCTTC	CASSQEGLYGYTF
TRBV18	once	TRBJ1-5	TRBD1	TGTGCCAGCTCACCACCTGGGACAGGTAATCAGCCCCAGCATTTT	CASSPPGTGNQPQHF
TRBV2	-	TRBJ2-5	-	TGTGCCAGCAAGCCCCCGGGCCAGACCCAGTACTTC	CASKPPGQTQYF
TRBV7-2	-	TRBJ2-7	TRBD2	TGTGCCAGCAGCTTAGAGCCTAGCGGTAACTCCTACGAGCAGTACTTC	CASSLEPSGNSYEQYF
TRBV6-5	-	TRBJ2-7	TRBD2	TGTGCCAGCAGATCCCCTAGCGGGAGTTACGAGCAGTACTTC	CASRSPSGSYEQYF
TRBV6-5	-	TRBJ2-3	-	TGTGCCAGCAGGACCCCTGGGAATACGCAGTATTTT	CASRTPGNTQYF
TRBV5-4	-	TRBJ1-5	TRBD1	TGTGCCAGCAGCAAGGGGGCGGACAATCAGCCCCAGCATTTT	CASSKGADNQPQHF
TRBV9	-	TRBJ2-1	-	TGTGCCAGCAGCGCTTATGACCTGCCGAGCTCCTACAATGAGCAGTTCTTC	CASSAYDLPSSYNEQFF
TRBV30	-	TRBJ1-5	TRBD1	TGTGCCTGGGGGACAGGGAGGGGCAATCAGCCCCAGCATTTT	CAWGTGRGNQPQHF
TRBV30	once	TRBJ1-1	-	TGTGCCTGGAGTATGTTGGGTCACATGAACACTGAAGCTTTCTTT	CAWSMLGHMNTEAFF
TRBV7-2	-	TRBJ1-2	-	TGTGCCAGCAGCTTAGGGCAGGAGAACTATGGCTACACCTTC	CASSLGQENYGYTF
TRBV7-2	few	TRBJ2-2	-	TGTGCCAGCAGCTTGGAGAGTCACACCGGGGAGCTGTTTTTT	CASSLESHTGELFF
TRBV6-5	-	TRBJ2-7	-	TGTGCCAGCAGCCCCGACGGGGCCATCTCCTACGAGCAGTACTTC	CASSPDGAISYEQYF
TRBV27	-	TRBJ1-5	TRBD1	TGTGCCAGCAGTCCCGCCGGGACAGCCAATCAGCCCCAGCATTTT	CASSPAGTANQPQHF
TRBV6-5	-	TRBJ2-3	-	TGTGCCAGCAGCATGGGGGGAGTTAGGGCAGATACGCAGTATTTT	CASSMGGVRADTQYF